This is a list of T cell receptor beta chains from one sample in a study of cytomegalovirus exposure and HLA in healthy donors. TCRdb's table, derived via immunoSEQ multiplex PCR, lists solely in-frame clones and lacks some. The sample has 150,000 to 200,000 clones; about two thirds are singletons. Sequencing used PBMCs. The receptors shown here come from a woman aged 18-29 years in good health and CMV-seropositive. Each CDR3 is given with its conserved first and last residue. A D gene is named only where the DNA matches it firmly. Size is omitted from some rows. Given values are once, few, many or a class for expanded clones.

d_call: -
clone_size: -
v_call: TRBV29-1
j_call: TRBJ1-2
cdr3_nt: TGCAGCCTGGGGGTTCAGGGGAAAAACTATGGCTACACCTTC
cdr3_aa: CSLGVQGKNYGYTF

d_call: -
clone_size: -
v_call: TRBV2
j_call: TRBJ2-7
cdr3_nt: TGTGCCAGCAGTGAATCCGCTTCCGGAGGTAGCGAGCAGTACTTC
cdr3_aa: CASSESASGGSEQYF

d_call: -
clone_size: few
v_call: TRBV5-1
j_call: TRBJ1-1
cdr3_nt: TGCGCCAGCAGCTTTGGAGGCGACACTGAAGCTTTCTTT
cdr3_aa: CASSFGGDTEAFF

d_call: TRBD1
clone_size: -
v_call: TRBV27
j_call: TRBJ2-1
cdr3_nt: TGTGCCAGTCGTCCAGGGGGCTACAATGAGCAGTTCTTC
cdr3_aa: CASRPGGYNEQFF

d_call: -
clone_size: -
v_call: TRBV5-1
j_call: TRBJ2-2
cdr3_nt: TGCGCCAGCAGCCTCGGACTGTGGGCGGAGGGAGGGCTGTTTTTT
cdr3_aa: CASSLGLWAEGGLFF

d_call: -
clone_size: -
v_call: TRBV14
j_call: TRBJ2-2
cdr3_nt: TGTGCCAGCAGTCTTAAGTGGGGGGCCGGGGAGCTGTTTTTT
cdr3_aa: CASSLKWGAGELFF

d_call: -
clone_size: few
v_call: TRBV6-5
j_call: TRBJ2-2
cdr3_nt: TGTGCCAGCAGTTACTCGTCCGGCACCGGGGAGCTGTTTTTT
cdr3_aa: CASSYSSGTGELFF

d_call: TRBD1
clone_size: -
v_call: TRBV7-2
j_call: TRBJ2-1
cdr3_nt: TGTGCCAGCAGCTTTGACAGGGGGCCCTACAATGAGCAGTTCTTC
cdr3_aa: CASSFDRGPYNEQFF

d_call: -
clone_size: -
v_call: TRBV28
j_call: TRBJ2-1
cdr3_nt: TGTGCCAGCAGTTTACCGGACAAGCTCTACAATGAGCAGTTCTTC
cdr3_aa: CASSLPDKLYNEQFF

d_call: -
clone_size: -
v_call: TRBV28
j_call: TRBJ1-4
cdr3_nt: TGTGCCAGCAGTTCACAGGACACCGGCGTAGGGAAACTGTTTTTT
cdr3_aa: CASSSQDTGVGKLFF

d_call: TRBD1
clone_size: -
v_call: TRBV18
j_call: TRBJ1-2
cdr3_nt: TGTGCCAGCTCACCCCAAATTACGGACAGGCTGGGGGGCTACACCTTC
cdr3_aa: CASSPQITDRLGGYTF

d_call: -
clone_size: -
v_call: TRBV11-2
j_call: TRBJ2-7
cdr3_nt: TGTGCCAGCAGCTTAGACCCAGGGCTCTACGAGCAGTACTTC
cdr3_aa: CASSLDPGLYEQYF

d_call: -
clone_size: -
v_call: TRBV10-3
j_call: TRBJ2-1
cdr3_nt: TGTGCCATCAACCAGGGAAGTTACAATGAGCAGTTCTTC
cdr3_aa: CAINQGSYNEQFF

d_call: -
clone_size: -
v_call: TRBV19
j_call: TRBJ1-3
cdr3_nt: TGTGCCAGTAGTCCCCGGGGGGGGGCGATTGGAAACACCATATATTTT
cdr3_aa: CASSPRGGAIGNTIYF

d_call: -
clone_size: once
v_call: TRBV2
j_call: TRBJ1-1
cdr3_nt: TGTGCCAGCATGAGGGACTCGAACACTGAAGCTTTCTTT
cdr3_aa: CASMRDSNTEAFF

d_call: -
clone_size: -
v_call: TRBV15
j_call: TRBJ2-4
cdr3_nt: TGTGCCACCAGCAGAGTCCTGGGACTTCGCAACATTCAGTACTTC
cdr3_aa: CATSRVLGLRNIQYF

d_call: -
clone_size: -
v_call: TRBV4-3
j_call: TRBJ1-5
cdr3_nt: TGCGCCAGCAGCCAAGATCTCAGGGCCAGGGGTCAGCCCCAGCATTTT
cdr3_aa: CASSQDLRARGQPQHF

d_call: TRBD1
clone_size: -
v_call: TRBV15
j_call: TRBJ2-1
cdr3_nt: TGTGCCACCAGGGTTTCTCGACAGGGTCTTGAGCAGTTCTTC
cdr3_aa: CATRVSRQGLEQFF

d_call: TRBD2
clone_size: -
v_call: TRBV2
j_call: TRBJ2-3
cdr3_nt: TGTGCCAGCAGTGAAGAACTAGCGGGAGGGCAGGGAGATACGCAGTATTTT
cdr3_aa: CASSEELAGGQGDTQYF

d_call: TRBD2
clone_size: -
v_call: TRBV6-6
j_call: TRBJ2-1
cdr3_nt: TGTGCCAGCAGCCCGGGACTATCTTACAATGAGCAGTTCTTC
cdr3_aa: CASSPGLSYNEQFF

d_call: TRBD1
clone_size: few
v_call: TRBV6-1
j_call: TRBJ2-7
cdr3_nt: TGTGCCAGCAGTGAAGGGACAGGGATCTACGAGCAGTACTTC
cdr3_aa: CASSEGTGIYEQYF

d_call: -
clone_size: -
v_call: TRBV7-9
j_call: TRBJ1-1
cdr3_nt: TGTGCCAGCAGCCTCGGACGGGGAGCGAACACTGAAGCTTTCTTT
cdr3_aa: CASSLGRGANTEAFF

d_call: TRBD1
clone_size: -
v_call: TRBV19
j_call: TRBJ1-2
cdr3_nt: TGTGCCACCTGGACAGGCGGCGGCTACACCTTC
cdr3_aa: CATWTGGGYTF

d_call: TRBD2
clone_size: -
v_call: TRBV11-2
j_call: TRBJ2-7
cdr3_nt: TGTGCCAGCAGCTCCCTGACTAGCGGGGCCTACGAGCAGTACTTC
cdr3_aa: CASSSLTSGAYEQYF

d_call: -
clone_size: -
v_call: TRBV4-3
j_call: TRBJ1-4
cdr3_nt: TGCGCCAGCAGCCAAGGACAGCGTAATGAAAAACTGTTTTTT
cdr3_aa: CASSQGQRNEKLFF

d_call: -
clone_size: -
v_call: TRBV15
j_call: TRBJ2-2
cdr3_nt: TGTGCCACCAGCAGCCCTTTCGGGGGGCTCGGGGAGCTGTTTTTT
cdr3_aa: CATSSPFGGLGELFF

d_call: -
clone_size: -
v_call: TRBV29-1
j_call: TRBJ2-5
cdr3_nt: TGCAGCGTTGACCCTTTGGCCCCCGACAGGCACTTC
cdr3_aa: CSVDPLAPDRHF

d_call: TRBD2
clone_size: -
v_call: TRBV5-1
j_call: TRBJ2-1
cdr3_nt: TGCGCCAGCAGCGAGGGGATGCCGCGAAGACTAGCGGGAAATCATGAGCAGTTCTTC
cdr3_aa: CASSEGMPRRLAGNHEQFF

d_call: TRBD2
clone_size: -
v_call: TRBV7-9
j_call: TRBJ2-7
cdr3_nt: TGTGCCAGCATGGGGGGGAGCTCCTACGAGCAGTACTTC
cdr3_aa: CASMGGSSYEQYF

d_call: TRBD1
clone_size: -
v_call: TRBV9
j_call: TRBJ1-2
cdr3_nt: TGTGCCAGCAGCGTGACAGGGGGCTCCTTCATCTTC
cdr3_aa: CASSVTGGSFIF

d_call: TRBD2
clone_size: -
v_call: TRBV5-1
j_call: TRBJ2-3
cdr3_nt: TGCGCCAGCAGCTTGGGTGGTAGCGGGGGGGGCACAGATACGCAGTATTTT
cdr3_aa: CASSLGGSGGGTDTQYF

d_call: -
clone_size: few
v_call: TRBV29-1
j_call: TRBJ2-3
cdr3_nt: TGCAGCGTTGGCTCTAGCGTCGGCACAGATACGCAGTATTTT
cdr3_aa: CSVGSSVGTDTQYF

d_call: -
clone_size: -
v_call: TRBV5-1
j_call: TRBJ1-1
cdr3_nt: TGCGCCAGCAGCTTGGACGGTTTTAATAGGGGCAGGGACACTGAAGCTTTCTTT
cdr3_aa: CASSLDGFNRGRDTEAFF

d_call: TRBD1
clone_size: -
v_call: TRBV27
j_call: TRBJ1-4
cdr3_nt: TGTGCCAGCAGTTTGGAAGGGACAGGGTGGTATAAACTGTTTTTT
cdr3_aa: CASSLEGTGWYKLFF

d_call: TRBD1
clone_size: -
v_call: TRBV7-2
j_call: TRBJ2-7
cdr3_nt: TGTGCCAGCAGCTTAGGACAGGGGGCCTACGAGCAGTACTTC
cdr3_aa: CASSLGQGAYEQYF

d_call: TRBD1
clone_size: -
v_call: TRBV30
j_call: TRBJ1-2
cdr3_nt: TGTGCCTGGAGTCTGACGACAGGGGGCTACACCTTC
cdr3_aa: CAWSLTTGGYTF

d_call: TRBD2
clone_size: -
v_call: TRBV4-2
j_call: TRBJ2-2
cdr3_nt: TGTGCCAGCAGCCAAGATGAGGCGGGAGCCCCCACCGGGGAGCTGTTTTTT
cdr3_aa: CASSQDEAGAPTGELFF

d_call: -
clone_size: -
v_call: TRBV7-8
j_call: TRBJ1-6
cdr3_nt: TGTGCCAGCAGCTTAGTGGGGGGGAAAATTCTATACTCACCCCTCCACTTT
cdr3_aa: CASSLVGGKILYSPLHF

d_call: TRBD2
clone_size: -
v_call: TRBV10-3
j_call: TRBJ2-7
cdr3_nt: TGTGCCAGCCGACCTAGCGGAGTGGACTACGAGCAGTACTTC
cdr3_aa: CASRPSGVDYEQYF

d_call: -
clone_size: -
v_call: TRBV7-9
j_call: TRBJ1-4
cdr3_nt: TGTGCCAGCAGCTTAGCGCTCCGGTCTAATGAAAAACTGTTTTTT
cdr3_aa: CASSLALRSNEKLFF

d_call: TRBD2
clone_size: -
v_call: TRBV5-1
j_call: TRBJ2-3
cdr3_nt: TGCGCCAGCAGGGGGACTAGCGGGCAACTCACAGATACGCAGTATTTT
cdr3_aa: CASRGTSGQLTDTQYF

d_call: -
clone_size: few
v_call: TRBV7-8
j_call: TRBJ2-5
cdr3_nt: TGTGCCAGCAGCTTAGGAGCCGGGTACCAAGAGACCCAGTACTTC
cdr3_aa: CASSLGAGYQETQYF

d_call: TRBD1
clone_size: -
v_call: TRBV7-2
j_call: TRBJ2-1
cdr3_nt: TGTGCCAGCAGCTCCGACAGGGGAAGGCAGTTCTTC
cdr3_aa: CASSSDRGRQFF